Detailed here is one T cell receptor beta chain. These data are taken from a study of technical replicates of blood from a handful of donors. Germline V gene sequence: CDR1 SGHVS, CDR2 FQNEAQ. J lost 8 bases, V lost 2 bases, and 9 bases had no gene match. The CDR3 loop spans 16 amino acids. Clones were sequenced by immunoSEQ multiplex PCR, and TCRdb holds only the in-frame ones, with some missing. The repertoire holds approximately 81,000 clones, roughly 95% seen once, with 0.36% in the top ten. The gene calls are TRBV7-8 and TRBJ2-1, with 10 bases identical to TRBD2. The TCR comes from a human donor in good health. Sequenced input: T cells isolated from PBMCs. The CDR3 nucleotides read TGTGCCAGCAGCTTAATGGTGGCTAGCGGGAGCGATGAGCAGTTCTTC. Translation gives CASSLMVASGSDEQFF.